The clone carrying this T cell receptor beta chain came up many times. Its antigen is currently unknown. V dropped 6 bases and J dropped 2 bases, with 14 bases sitting between them. CDR3 length: 14 residues. Germline CDR1 reads DFQATT; CDR2 reads SNEGSKA (reference sequence). The time point is: patch test 1, 2 weeks after DPC sensitization. Specified treatment: therapeutic diphenylcyclopropenone sensitization with weekly scalp DPC. One entry per CDR3 protein results from TCRdb running MiXCR on the RACE reads. The table has 75,000 to 100,000 distinct CDR3 sequences, around an eighth seen once. These data are taken from a study of human T cells and chemical hapten exposure. The study, taken as a whole, reports: Expanded TCR sets contained significantly more large CDR3 similarity clusters than controls.

Sequenced here: whole blood, sampled in connection with sensitization to the hapten diphenylcyclopropenone (DPC). The chain is built from TRBV20-1 and TRBJ2-1; TRBD1 might be the D (5 bases). This TCR was sampled from a woman between 40 and 50 years old with alopecia areata. Some clones in this sample may be carry-over from other donors' samples. The CDR3: CSAETVATYNEQFF. The CDR3, as DNA: TGCAGTGCCGAGACAGTAGCTACCTACAATGAGCAGTTCTTC.